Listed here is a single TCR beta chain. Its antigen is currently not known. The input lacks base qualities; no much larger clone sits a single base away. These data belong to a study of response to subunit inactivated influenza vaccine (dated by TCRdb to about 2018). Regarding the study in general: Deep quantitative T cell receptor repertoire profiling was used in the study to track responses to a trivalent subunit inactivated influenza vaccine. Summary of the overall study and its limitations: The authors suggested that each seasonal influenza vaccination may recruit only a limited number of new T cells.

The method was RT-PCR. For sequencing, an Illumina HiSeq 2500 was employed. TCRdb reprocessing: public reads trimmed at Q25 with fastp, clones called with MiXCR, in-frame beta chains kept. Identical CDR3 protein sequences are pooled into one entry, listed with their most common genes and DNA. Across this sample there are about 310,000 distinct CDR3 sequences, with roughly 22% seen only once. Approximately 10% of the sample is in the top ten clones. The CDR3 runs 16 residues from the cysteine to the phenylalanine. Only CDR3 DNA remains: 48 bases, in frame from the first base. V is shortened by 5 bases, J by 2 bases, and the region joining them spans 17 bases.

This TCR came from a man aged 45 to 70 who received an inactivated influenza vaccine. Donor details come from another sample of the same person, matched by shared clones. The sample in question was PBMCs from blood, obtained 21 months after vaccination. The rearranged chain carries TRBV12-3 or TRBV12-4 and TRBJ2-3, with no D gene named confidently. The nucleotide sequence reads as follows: TGTGCCAGCAGTCCTCGGGCCACGACGTCCACAGATACGCAGTATTTT. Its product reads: CASSPRATTSTDTQYF.